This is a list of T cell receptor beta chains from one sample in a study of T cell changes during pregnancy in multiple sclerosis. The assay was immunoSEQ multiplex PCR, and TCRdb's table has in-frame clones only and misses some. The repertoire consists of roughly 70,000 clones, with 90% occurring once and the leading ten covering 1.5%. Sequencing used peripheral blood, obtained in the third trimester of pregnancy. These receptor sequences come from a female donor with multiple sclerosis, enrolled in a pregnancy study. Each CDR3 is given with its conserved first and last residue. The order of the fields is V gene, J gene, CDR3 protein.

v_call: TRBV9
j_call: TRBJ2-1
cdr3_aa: CASSASGTPVNEQFF

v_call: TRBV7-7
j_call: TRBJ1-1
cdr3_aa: CASSPLAGEVNTEAFF

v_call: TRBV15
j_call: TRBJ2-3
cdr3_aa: CATSRDSDRGMTDTQYF

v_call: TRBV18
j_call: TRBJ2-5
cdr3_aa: CASSPLNSGRETQYF

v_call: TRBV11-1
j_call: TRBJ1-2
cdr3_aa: CASSLGPGQGNVHGYTF

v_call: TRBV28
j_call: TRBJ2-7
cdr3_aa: CASSGQGMREQYF

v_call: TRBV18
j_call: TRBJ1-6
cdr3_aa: CASSPDTDGTLHF

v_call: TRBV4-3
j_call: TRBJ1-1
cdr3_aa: CASSQAQGDTEAFF

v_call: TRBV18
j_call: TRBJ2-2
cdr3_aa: CASSSDRVDTGELFF

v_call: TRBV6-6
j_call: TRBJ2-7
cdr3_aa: CASSYGMGQTYEQYF

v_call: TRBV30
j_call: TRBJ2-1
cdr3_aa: CAWSVPAGEVNEQFF

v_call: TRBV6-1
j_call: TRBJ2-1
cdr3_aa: CASTRLAGNEQFF

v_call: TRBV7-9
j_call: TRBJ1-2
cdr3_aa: CASSGQGTSNYGYTF

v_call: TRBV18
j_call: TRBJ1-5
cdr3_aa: CASSATDPSNQPQHF

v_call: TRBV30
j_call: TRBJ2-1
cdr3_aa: CASSGNYNEQFF

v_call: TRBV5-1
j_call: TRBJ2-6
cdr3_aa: CASSLTGLGANVLTF

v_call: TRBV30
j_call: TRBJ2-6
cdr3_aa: CAWESGSGANVLTF

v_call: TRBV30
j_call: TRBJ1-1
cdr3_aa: CAWREGLLEAFF

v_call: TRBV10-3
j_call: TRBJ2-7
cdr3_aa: CAIKGRLTYEQYF

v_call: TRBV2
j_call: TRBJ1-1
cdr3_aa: CASSDDLGGITEAFF

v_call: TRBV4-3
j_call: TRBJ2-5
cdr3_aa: CASSQDPRGGETQYF

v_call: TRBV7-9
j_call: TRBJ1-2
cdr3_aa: CASSLYITTANYGYTF

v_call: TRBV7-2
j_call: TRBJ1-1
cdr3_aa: CASSLDRNTEAFF

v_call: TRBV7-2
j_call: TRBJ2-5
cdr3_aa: CASSFSAEGRETQYF

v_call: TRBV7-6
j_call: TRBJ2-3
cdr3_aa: CASSPQQGETQYF

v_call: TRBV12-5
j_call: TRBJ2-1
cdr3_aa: CASGLAGTYNEQFF